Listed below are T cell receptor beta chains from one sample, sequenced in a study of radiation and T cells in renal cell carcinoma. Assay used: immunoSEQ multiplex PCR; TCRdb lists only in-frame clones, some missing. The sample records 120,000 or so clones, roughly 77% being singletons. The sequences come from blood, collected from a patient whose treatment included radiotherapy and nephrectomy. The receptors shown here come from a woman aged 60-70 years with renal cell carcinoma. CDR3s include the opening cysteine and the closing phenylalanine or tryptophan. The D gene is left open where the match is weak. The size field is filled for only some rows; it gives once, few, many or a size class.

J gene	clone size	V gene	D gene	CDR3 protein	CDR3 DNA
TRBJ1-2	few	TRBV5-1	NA	CASSLGPIIGYTF	TGCGCCAGCAGCTTGGGTCCAATAATTGGCTACACCTTC
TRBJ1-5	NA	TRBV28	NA	CASSPDPHQPQHF	TGTGCCAGCAGTCCCGACCCCCATCAGCCCCAGCATTTT
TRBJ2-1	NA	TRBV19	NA	CASSIEGFSYNEQFF	TGTGCCAGTAGTATAGAGGGATTCTCCTACAATGAGCAGTTCTTC
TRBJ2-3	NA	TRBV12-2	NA	CASRLGRVAGDTDTQYF	TGTGCAAGTCGCTTAGGGCGGGTAGCGGGCGACACAGATACGCAGTATTTT
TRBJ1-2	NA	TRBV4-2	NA	CASSQDFPSEHYGYTF	TGTGCCAGCAGCCAAGACTTCCCCAGTGAGCACTATGGCTACACCTTC
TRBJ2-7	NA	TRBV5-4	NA	CASSPRGGEQYF	TGTGCCAGCAGCCCCCGGGGCGGGGAGCAGTACTTC
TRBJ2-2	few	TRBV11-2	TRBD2	CASSKSGGANTGELFF	TGTGCCAGCAGCAAGAGCGGGGGGGCAAACACCGGGGAGCTGTTTTTT
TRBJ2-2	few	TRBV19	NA	CASSIGGIAGELFF	TGTGCCAGTAGTATAGGGGGGATCGCCGGGGAGCTGTTTTTT
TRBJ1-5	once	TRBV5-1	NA	CASSVRGTPGQPQHF	TGCGCCAGCAGCGTACGGGGCACGCCCGGACAGCCCCAGCATTTT
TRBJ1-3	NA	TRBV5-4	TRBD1	CASSSTGPGGNTIYF	TGTGCCAGCAGCTCGACAGGGCCGGGAGGAAACACCATATATTTT
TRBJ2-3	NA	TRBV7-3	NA	CASSTPHGGSDTQYF	TGTGCCAGCAGCACCCCCCATGGGGGCTCAGATACGCAGTATTTT
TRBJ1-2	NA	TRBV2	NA	CASSEAGNYGYTF	TGTGCCAGCAGTGAGGCCGGGAACTATGGCTACACCTTC
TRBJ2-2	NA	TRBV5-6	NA	CASSLALSLGSGTGELFF	TGTGCCAGCAGCTTGGCCTTAAGTTTGGGGTCCGGCACCGGGGAGCTGTTTTTT
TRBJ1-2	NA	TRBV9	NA	CASSVGGGVSFNGYTF	TGTGCCAGCAGCGTAGGAGGGGGGGTATCGTTTAATGGCTACACCTTC
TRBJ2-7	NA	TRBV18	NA	CASSPGWVRGSYEQYF	TGTGCCAGCTCACCAGGGTGGGTCCGAGGATCCTACGAGCAGTACTTC
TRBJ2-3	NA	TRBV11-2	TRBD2	CASTFSGSSTDTQYF	TGTGCCAGCACCTTTAGCGGGTCGAGCACAGATACGCAGTATTTT
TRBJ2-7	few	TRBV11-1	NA	CASSLGPALGEQYF	TGTGCCAGCAGCTTAGGCCCTGCCCTAGGGGAGCAGTACTTC
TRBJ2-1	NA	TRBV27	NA	CASSYSHNEQFF	TGTGCCAGCAGTTACTCGCACAATGAGCAGTTCTTC
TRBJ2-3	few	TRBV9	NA	CASGSEDTQYF	TGTGCCAGCGGCTCTGAAGATACGCAGTATTTT
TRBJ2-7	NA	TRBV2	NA	CASREDRPQLYEQYF	TGTGCCAGCAGGGAGGACCGCCCCCAACTCTACGAGCAGTACTTC
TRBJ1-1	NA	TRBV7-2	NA	CASSLKSRETEAFF	TGTGCCAGCAGCTTAAAGTCCAGGGAAACTGAAGCTTTCTTT
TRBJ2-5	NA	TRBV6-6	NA	CASSYSGSETQYF	TGTGCCAGCAGTTACTCGGGGTCGGAGACCCAGTACTTC
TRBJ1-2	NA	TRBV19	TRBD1	CANRPRTGSGGDYGYTF	TGTGCCAACCGGCCCCGGACAGGGTCAGGAGGAGACTATGGCTACACCTTC
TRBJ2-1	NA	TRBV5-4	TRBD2	CASSFFLAGGFSNEQFF	TGTGCCAGCAGCTTTTTCCTAGCGGGAGGTTTTAGCAATGAGCAGTTCTTC
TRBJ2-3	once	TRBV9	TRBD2	CASSGLAGGVPDTQYF	TGTGCCAGCAGCGGTCTAGCGGGAGGGGTACCAGATACGCAGTATTTT
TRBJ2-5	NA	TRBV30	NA	CAWSLGSEETQYF	TGTGCCTGGAGTCTGGGTAGCGAAGAGACCCAGTACTTC
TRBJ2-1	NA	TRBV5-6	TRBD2	CASSGLAGDEQFF	TGTGCCAGCAGCGGACTAGCGGGGGATGAGCAGTTCTTC
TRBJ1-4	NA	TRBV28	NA	CASSLGTDEKLFF	TGTGCCAGCAGTCTGGGGACGGACGAAAAACTGTTTTTT
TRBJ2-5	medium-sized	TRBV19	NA	CASSSGGSQETQYF	TGTGCCAGTAGTAGCGGAGGGTCCCAAGAGACCCAGTACTTC
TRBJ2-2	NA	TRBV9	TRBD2	CASSATLTSGRGPGELFF	TGTGCCAGCAGCGCCACCCTGACTAGCGGGAGGGGACCCGGGGAGCTGTTTTTT
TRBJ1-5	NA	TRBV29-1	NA	CSAGIGGAQHF	TGCAGCGCAGGGATCGGAGGAGCCCAGCATTTT
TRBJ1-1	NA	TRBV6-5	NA	CASRRRTAMNTEAFF	TGTGCCAGCAGGAGGAGGACGGCCATGAACACTGAAGCTTTCTTT
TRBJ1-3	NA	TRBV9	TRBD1	CASSATGATSGNTIYF	TGTGCCAGCAGCGCAACAGGGGCAACCTCTGGAAACACCATATATTTT
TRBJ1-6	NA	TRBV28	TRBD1	CASSFPFGGSGGGDNSPLHF	TGTGCCAGCAGTTTCCCGTTCGGGGGTTCAGGGGGCGGAGATAATTCACCCCTCCACTTT
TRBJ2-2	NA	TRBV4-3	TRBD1	CASSHAPGQGKTGELFF	TGCGCCAGCAGCCATGCACCGGGACAGGGGAAAACCGGGGAGCTGTTTTTT
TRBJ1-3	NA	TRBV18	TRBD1	CASSPGQVPSGNTIYF	TGTGCCAGCTCACCAGGACAGGTGCCCTCTGGAAACACCATATATTTT
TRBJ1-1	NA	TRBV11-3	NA	CASSKEGRHTEAFF	TGTGCCAGCAGCAAAGAAGGGAGACACACTGAAGCTTTCTTT
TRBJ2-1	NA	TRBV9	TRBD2	CASSRGGSQNEQFF	TGTGCCAGCAGCCGCGGGGGTAGTCAGAATGAGCAGTTCTTC
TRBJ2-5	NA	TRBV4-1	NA	CASSQGGILETQYF	TGCGCCAGCAGCCAAGGGGGGATTTTGGAGACCCAGTACTTC
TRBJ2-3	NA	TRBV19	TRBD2	CASSIDPSGTQYF	TGTGCCAGTAGTATAGACCCTAGCGGTACGCAGTATTTT
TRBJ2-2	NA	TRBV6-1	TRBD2	CASSGLAGELGGELFF	TGTGCCAGCAGTGGACTAGCGGGAGAGTTGGGCGGGGAGCTGTTTTTT
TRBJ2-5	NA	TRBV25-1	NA	CASSENWSQETQYF	TGTGCCAGCAGTGAAAACTGGAGTCAAGAGACCCAGTACTTC
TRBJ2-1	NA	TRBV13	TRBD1	CASSLRDRGSNEQFF	TGTGCCAGCAGCTTACGGGACAGGGGATCGAATGAGCAGTTCTTC
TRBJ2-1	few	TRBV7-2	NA	CASSKGGRNEQFF	TGTGCCAGCAGCAAGGGGGGGCGGAATGAGCAGTTCTTC
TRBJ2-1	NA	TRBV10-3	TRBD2	CAIKGEGHHNEQFF	TGTGCCATCAAAGGGGAGGGCCATCATAATGAGCAGTTCTTC
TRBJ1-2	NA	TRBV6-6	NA	CASRVDRLYGYTF	TGTGCCAGCAGAGTGGACCGACTCTATGGCTACACCTTC
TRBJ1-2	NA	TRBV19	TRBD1	CASTLGGQGPPRDGYTF	TGTGCCAGTACCCTGGGGGGACAGGGGCCGCCGAGGGATGGCTACACCTTC
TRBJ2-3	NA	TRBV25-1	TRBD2	CASSESPGLGGSTQYF	TGTGCCAGCAGTGAGTCTCCCGGGCTAGGCGGGAGTACGCAGTATTTT
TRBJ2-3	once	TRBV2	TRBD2	CASSLGLQPRTDTQYF	TGTGCCAGCAGTTTGGGACTACAACCTCGCACAGATACGCAGTATTTT
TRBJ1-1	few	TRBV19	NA	CASSPGRRMNTEAFF	TGTGCCAGTAGTCCGGGACGGCGAATGAACACTGAAGCTTTCTTT
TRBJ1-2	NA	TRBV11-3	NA	CASSLGGSIGYTF	TGTGCCAGCAGCTTAGGGGGGTCGATCGGCTACACCTTC
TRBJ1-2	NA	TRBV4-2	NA	CASSQEGAGHAYGYTF	TGTGCCAGCAGCCAAGAAGGGGCGGGCCACGCTTATGGCTACACCTTC
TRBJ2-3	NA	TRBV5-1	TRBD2	CASSPTLVAGGLSTDTQYF	TGCGCCAGCAGCCCGACGCTGGTAGCGGGGGGGCTTAGCACAGATACGCAGTATTTT
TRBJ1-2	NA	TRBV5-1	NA	CASSLADGANYGYTF	TGCGCCAGCAGCTTGGCCGACGGAGCTAACTATGGCTACACCTTC
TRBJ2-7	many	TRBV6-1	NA	CASSEPGHMSYEQYF	TGTGCCAGCAGTGAGCCCGGACACATGAGTTACGAGCAGTACTTC
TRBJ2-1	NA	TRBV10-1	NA	CASSENGQYNEQFF	TGCGCCAGCAGTGAAAACGGACAGTACAATGAGCAGTTCTTC
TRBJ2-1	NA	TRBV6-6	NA	CASSPGLSYNEQFF	TGTGCCAGCAGTCCTGGGCTCTCCTACAATGAGCAGTTCTTC
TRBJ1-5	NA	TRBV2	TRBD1	CASTPGQGAVQPQHF	TGTGCCAGCACCCCGGGACAGGGGGCGGTTCAGCCCCAGCATTTT
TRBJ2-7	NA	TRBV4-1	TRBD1	CASSRLTGEPPYEQYF	TGCGCCAGCAGCCGGCTGACAGGGGAGCCTCCCTACGAGCAGTACTTC
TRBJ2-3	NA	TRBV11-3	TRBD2	CASSSGLAGDVTDTQYF	TGTGCCAGCAGCTCGGGACTAGCGGGAGATGTGACAGATACGCAGTATTTT